This T cell receptor beta chain was sequenced for a study of CD8 T cells in ankylosing spondylitis (dated by TCRdb to 2017 to 2019). About the investigation overall: T cell receptor beta repertoires were profiled in healthy donors and ankylosing spondylitis patients so that disease-linked TCR variants could be found. The full study cohort was made up of about two dozen ankylosing spondylitis patients and roughly 100 healthy donors. Peripheral blood was sampled, and synovial fluid was also collected from ankylosing spondylitis patients.

TCRdb shows the sequencer as Illumina HiSeq 2500. TCR beta libraries were prepared by quantitative 5'-RACE with molecular barcodes. As for how the authors treated the data: A new computational method, built on a probabilistic model of VDJ rearrangement, was used to identify disease-linked TCR variants. TCRdb trimmed public reads at Q25 via fastp, called clones via MiXCR and kept in-frame beta chains. Rows matching on CDR3 protein sequence are summarized as one entry with the most common DNA and genes. The V and J calls and clone size are TCRdb's, not the authors'. This sample lists hundreds of thousands of distinct CDR3 sequences; about 10% were detected once. The ten largest make up about 0.49% of the sample. Remarks on this clonotype: Its antigen specificity is not known. The record has no base qualities; no much larger clone is one base away.

V was cut back by 1 base and J by 5 bases, leaving a gap of 14 bases between them. Reading from cysteine to phenylalanine, the CDR3 counts 16 amino acids. Just the 48-base CDR3 DNA is kept, in frame starting at base 1. The germline V gene specifies SGHTA as CDR1 and FQGNSA as CDR2. Results the study describes overall, beyond this receptor: Blood from ankylosing spondylitis patients appeared to be characterized by a TCR beta motif composed of about eight highly homologous amino acid variants. Some TCR beta motif variants had previously been reported in synovial fluid and blood of reactive arthritis patients, which suggested common disease-initiation mechanisms. In peripheral blood, the disease-linked clones were found at relatively low frequencies and had a CD8+ phenotype. The disease-linked clones were reported to be significantly enriched in matched synovial fluid samples from ankylosing spondylitis patients.

The origin of this receptor is a male donor with ankylosing spondylitis. The chain employs TRBV7-2 and TRBJ2-2, with the D call perhaps TRBD1 or TRBD2, each one matching 5 bases. The sample taken for sequencing was blood, either unsorted or a sorted T cell fraction (not recorded which). The base sequence is TGTGCCAGCAGCTTAGGATTGGGGACCGTGACCGGGGAGCTGTTTTTT. This is translated as CASSLGLGTVTGELFF.